The entry that follows covers one T cell receptor beta chain sequence. Its specificity is not known. This specimen belongs to a study of cytomegalovirus exposure and HLA in healthy donors. Findings and limits, study-wide: Within a later analysis, the majority of CMV-associated TCR beta chains appeared HLA-restricted. The authors listed 150 to 200 TCR beta chains as cytomegalovirus-associated. V- and J-gene trimming of TCR beta was linked (in a later analysis) to a missense DCLRE1C variant.

The length of the CDR3 is 14 residues. V shed 6 bases and J shed 7 bases, with 19 bases lying between them. CDR1 is SGHTA and CDR2 is FQGNSA in the germline V gene. 60 Vbeta and 13 Jbeta primers were used in PCR. Per the original methods: There were around 78 million unique TCR beta chains by a later count, and 10 million to 12 million of them were shared. Assay used: immunoSEQ multiplex PCR; TCRdb lists only in-frame clones, some missing. V and J calls and clone size follow that table, whereas D and trimming were derived from the DNA. The table records some 170,000 clones, 60% to 80% of them present only once.

The TCR originated in a man between 18 and 35 years old in good health and CMV-seropositive. The chain combines TRBV7-2 with TRBJ2-7; possibly TRBD2 for D (6 bases). Sequenced material: PBMCs. The CDR3 sequence is CASSLPTSLGEQYF. The CDR3 nucleotides read TGTGCCAGCAGTCTCCCGACTAGTCTGGGGGAGCAGTACTTC.